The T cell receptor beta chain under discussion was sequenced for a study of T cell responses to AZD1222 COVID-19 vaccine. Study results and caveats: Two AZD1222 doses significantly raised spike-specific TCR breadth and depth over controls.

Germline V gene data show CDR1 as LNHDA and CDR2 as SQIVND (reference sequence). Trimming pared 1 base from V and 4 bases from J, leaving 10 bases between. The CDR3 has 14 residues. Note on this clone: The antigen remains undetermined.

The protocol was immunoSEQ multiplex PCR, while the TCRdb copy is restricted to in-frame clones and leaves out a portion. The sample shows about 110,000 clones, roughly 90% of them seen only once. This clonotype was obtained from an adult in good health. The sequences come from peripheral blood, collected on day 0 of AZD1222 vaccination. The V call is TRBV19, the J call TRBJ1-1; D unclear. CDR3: CASSIGGGGTEAFF. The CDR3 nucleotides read TGTGCCAGTAGTATAGGTGGAGGCGGCACTGAAGCTTTCTTT.